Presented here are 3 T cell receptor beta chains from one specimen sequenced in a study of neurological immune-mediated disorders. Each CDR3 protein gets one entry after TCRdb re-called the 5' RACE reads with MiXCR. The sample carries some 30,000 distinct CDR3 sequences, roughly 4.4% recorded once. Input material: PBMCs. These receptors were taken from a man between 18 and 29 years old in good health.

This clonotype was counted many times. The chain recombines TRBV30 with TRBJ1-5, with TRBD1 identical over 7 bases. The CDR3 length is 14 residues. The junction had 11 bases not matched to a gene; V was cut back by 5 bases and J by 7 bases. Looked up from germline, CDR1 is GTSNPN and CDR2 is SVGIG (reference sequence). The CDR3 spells CAWQGAGGRQPQHF. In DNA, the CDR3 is TGTGCCTGGCAAGGGGCAGGGGGAAGGCAGCCCCAGCATTTT.

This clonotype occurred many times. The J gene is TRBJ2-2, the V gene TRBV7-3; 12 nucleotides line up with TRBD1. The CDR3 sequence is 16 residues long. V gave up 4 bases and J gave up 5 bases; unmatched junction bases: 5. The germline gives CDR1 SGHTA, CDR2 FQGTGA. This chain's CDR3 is CASSSGTGGLTGELFF. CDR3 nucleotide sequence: TGTGCCAGCAGCTCCGGGACAGGGGGCTTGACCGGGGAGCTGTTTTTT. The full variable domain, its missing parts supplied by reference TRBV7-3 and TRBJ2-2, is GAGVSQTPSNKVTEKGKYVELRCDPISGHTALYWYRQSLGQGPEFLIYFQGTGAADDSGLPNDRFFAVRPEGSVSTLKIQRTERGDSAVYLCASSSGTGGLTGELFFGEGSRLTVL.

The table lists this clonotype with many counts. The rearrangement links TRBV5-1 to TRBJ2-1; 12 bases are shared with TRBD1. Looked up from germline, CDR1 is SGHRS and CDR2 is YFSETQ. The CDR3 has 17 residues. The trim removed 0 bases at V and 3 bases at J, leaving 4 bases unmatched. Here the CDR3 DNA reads TGCGCCAGCAGCTTGGAGGGGACAGGGGGCATCTACAATGAGCAGTTCTTC. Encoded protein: CASSLEGTGGIYNEQFF.